One sample yielded the 20 T cell receptor beta chains listed below, sequenced in a study of a mutant IDH1 vaccine in newly diagnosed glioma. Stated time point: baseline, week 1 (first vaccination visit). Described treatment: pre-vaccination baseline after standard-of-care therapy. Sequenced by immunoSEQ multiplex PCR; TCRdb stores in-frame clones only, minus some. The table includes about 38,000 clones, 75% to 85% detected once. This sample comprised PBMCs, obtained from a glioma patient treated with radiotherapy, temozolomide or both. The receptors shown here come from a man aged 35 to 55 with glioma. Some clones in this sample may be carry-over from other donors' samples.

The chain recombines TRBV7-9 with TRBJ1-2, with TRBD1 matching over 10 bases. Trimming cost V 5 bases and J 4 bases; bases outside gene matches: 7. Germline CDR1 is SEHNR and CDR2 is FQNEAQ (reference sequence). CDR3 length: 15 residues. The CDR3 DNA sequence: TGTGCCAGCAGCCCTGGACAGGGGGTTAGCTATGGCTACACCTTC. Amino acids: CASSPGQGVSYGYTF.

The gene calls are TRBV5-4 and TRBJ2-3; 8 nucleotides match TRBD1. Germline assignment: CDR1 SGHNT and CDR2 YYREEE (reference sequence). V dropped 4 bases and J dropped 10; count of bases not matched to a gene: 8. CDR3 size: 13 residues. The CDR3 loop is CASSRTGYSPQYF. Written as DNA, the CDR3 is TGTGCCAGCAGCCGGACAGGGTATTCCCCGCAGTATTTT.

The chain recombines TRBV27 with TRBJ1-2; D is possibly TRBD1 (5 bases). CDR3 length: 14 amino acids. Per the germline V gene, CDR1 is MNHEY and CDR2 is SMNVEV (reference sequence). The V and J ends lost 2 bases and 6 bases respectively, with 13 bases between them. Here the CDR3 reads CASSLVGAGDGYTF. In DNA form, the CDR3 reads TGTGCCAGCAGTTTAGTAGGGGCGGGGGATGGCTACACCTTC.

The chain employs TRBV27 and TRBJ1-4; D unclear. Germline-derived CDR1 and CDR2 are MNHEY and SMNVEV (reference sequence). V was clipped by 3 bases and J by 7 bases, with 12 bases between them. The CDR3 covers 14 residues. The CDR3 here is CASSFNSQAEKLFF. The CDR3 nucleotides read TGTGCCAGCAGTTTCAACTCGCAGGCTGAAAAACTGTTTTTT.

This clone was recorded only once. This rearrangement joins TRBV5-1 to TRBJ2-2, with D unclear. V was clipped by 0 bases and J by 5 bases, with 11 bases between them. This CDR3 has 15 residues. Germline V gene sequence: CDR1 SGHRS, CDR2 YFSETQ. In DNA form, the CDR3 reads TGCGCCAGCAGCTTGGAACCGCCGTCGACCGGGGAGCTGTTTTTT. Translated, it gives CASSLEPPSTGELFF.

This clone was counted between two and nine times. This chain uses TRBV29-1 with TRBJ2-1, with D uncertain. V lost 5 bases and J 4 bases, leaving 12 bases between the germline ends. The CDR3 is 13 amino acids. Germline loops: CDR1 SQVTM, CDR2 ANQGSEA. CDR3 loop: CSVSNSAYNEQFF. The CDR3 DNA is TGCAGCGTTTCGAACTCAGCATACAATGAGCAGTTCTTC.

The chain uses TRBV19 and TRBJ1-2; D gene unclear. V was cut by 4 bases and J by 7 bases, with 10 bases left in between. Germline CDR1 and CDR2: LNHDA and SQIVND (reference sequence). The CDR3 spans 12 residues. CDR3 coding DNA: TGTGCCAGTAGTAAGGGTCGCCCTGGCTACACCTTC. This encodes CASSKGRPGYTF.

This sequence joins TRBV5-1 and TRBJ1-1; 9 nucleotides match TRBD1. CDR3 size: 16 residues. With 2 bases clipped from V and 5 bases from J, the junction kept 10 bases outside the gene matches. CDR1 SGHRS and CDR2 YFSETQ come from the germline V gene. CDR3 sequence reads: CASSLGTGLGRTEAFF. Here the CDR3 DNA reads TGCGCCAGCAGCTTAGGGACAGGGTTGGGAAGAACTGAAGCTTTCTTT. The full variable domain, rest sourced from reference TRBV5-1 and TRBJ1-1, is KAGVTQTPRYLIKTRGQQVTLSCSPISGHRSVSWYQQTPGQGLQFLFEYFSETQRNKGNFPGRFSGRQFSNSRSEMNVSTLELGDSALYLCASSLGTGLGRTEAFFGQGTRLTVV.

The chain couples TRBV5-5 to TRBJ2-7, with D unclear. CDR3 size: 15 residues. CDR1 is SGHKS, CDR2 YYEKEE, per germline (reference sequence). V gave up 0 bases and J gave up 6 bases, with 16 bases separating them. The CDR3 loop reads CASSLEVWGRSEQYF. CDR3 coding DNA: TGTGCCAGCAGCTTGGAGGTCTGGGGAAGGAGCGAGCAGTACTTC.

As concerns this clone: One junction end disagrees with the germline gene, perhaps due to a read error. V and J are TRBV9 and TRBJ2-7, with D unclear. CDR3 length equals 8 residues. Germline V CDR1 and CDR2: SGDLS, YYNGEE. The CDR3 DNA follows: TGCCTCCCGGTCGAGCAGTACTTC. Its protein is CLPVEQYF.

The chain has TRBV30 and TRBJ1-2; no definite D call. The V and J ends lost 4 bases and 7 bases respectively, with 13 bases between them. The CDR3 is made up of 12 amino acids. Germline V CDR1 and CDR2: GTSNPN, SVGIG (reference sequence). The CDR3 DNA reads as TGTGCCTGGAATGTACTCCTTGGTGGCTACACCTTC. This sequence encodes CAWNVLLGGYTF.

V gene TRBV7-2 combines with J gene TRBJ2-3; D is uncertain. This CDR3 comprises 14 residues. The germline gives CDR1 SGHTA, CDR2 FQGNSA. The V end lost 5 bases, the J end lost 4 bases, and 13 bases lay between the germline ends. The CDR3 bases are TGTGCCAGCAGCGGTGCAGTAGGTCCAGATACGCAGTATTTT. It translates to CASSGAVGPDTQYF.

V usage is TRBV18 and J usage is TRBJ2-5, with 9 bases fitting TRBD2. Germline V lookup: CDR1 KGHSH, CDR2 LQKENI. The CDR3 runs 17 residues. Germline trimming cut 0 bases from V and 5 bases from J; bases unmatched to any gene: 10. The CDR3 bases are TGTGCCAGCTCACCACCGAGGCGGGGGGGGCGAGATGAGACCCAGTACTTC. Its translation: CASSPPRRGGRDETQYF.

This chain joins TRBV30 and TRBJ1-4, with D hard to call. V lost 2 bases to trimming and J lost 3 bases, with 22 bases between them. The CDR3 sequence is 18 residues long. Germline assignment: CDR1 GTSNPN and CDR2 SVGIG (reference sequence). CDR3 in amino acids: CAWSPFLGDFSANEKLFF. The CDR3 DNA is TGTGCCTGGAGTCCTTTCCTCGGGGATTTCTCCGCTAATGAAAAACTGTTTTTT.

V usage is TRBV7-2 and J usage is TRBJ1-4; the D gene is possibly TRBD1 (5 bases). Trimming left V 4 bases short and J 5 bases short, with 14 bases between. In germline, CDR1 is SGHTA, CDR2 FQGNSA. This CDR3 spans 15 amino acids. CDR3 region: CASSSFGGVNEKLFF. CDR3 coding DNA: TGTGCCAGCAGCTCTTTCGGGGGGGTAAATGAAAAACTGTTTTTT.

The chain couples TRBV4-3 to TRBJ1-1; D gene unclear. The V gene lost 2 bases and the J gene lost 1 base, with 11 bases spanning the gap. The CDR3 has 15 amino acids. Germline values: CDR1 LGHNA, CDR2 YSLEER. The CDR3, as DNA: TGCGCCAGCAGCCAAAACAACTTACAGAACACTGAAGCTTTCTTT. As protein: CASSQNNLQNTEAFF.

Only a few counts were recorded for this clone. V and J are TRBV4-1 and TRBJ1-5, with D possibly TRBD1 on 5 matching bases. CDR1 and CDR2 (germline): MGHRA, YSYEKL. V was cut by 4 bases and J by 2 bases, with 12 bases left in between. This CDR3 has 15 residues. The DNA for the CDR3 is TGCGCCAGCAGCCCAGAGAGGGGCGGCAATCAGCCCCAGCATTTT. Protein sequence: CASSPERGGNQPQHF.

As DNA, the CDR3 is TGTGCCAGCATGAACAGCCCGACCGAGCAGTACTTC. Protein: CASMNSPTEQYF. The chain joins TRBV6-6 to TRBJ2-7, with no clear D. The CDR3 contains 12 residues. Trimming stripped 7 bases from V and 6 bases from J, with 13 bases between. CDR1 and CDR2 (germline): MNHNY, SVGAGI (reference sequence).

As DNA, the CDR3 is TGCGCCAGCAGCTTGGAGTCCAACTATGGCTACACCTTC. Its protein is CASSLESNYGYTF. This chain uses TRBV5-1 with TRBJ1-2; D remains ambiguous. The V and J ends lost 0 bases and 2 bases respectively, with 5 bases between them. In germline, CDR1 is SGHRS, CDR2 YFSETQ. The CDR3 sequence is 13 residues long.

The J gene is TRBJ2-5, the V gene TRBV30, with no clear D. The V end was cut by 0 bases, the J end by 4 bases, with 6 bases between. The CDR3 is 12 residues long. Looked up from germline, CDR1 is GTSNPN and CDR2 is SVGIG (reference sequence). In DNA, the CDR3 is TGTGCCTGGAGTGTCCAAGGAGAGACCCAGTACTTC. As protein: CAWSVQGETQYF.